One sample yielded the 10 T cell receptor beta chains listed below, sequenced in a study of T cell responses to AZD1222 COVID-19 vaccine. The assay was immunoSEQ multiplex PCR, and TCRdb's table has in-frame clones only and misses some. The sample yields 68,000 or so clones, about four fifths seen once. This sample comprised peripheral blood, obtained on day 0 of AZD1222 vaccination. Receptors were obtained from an adult in good health.

The chain uses TRBV6-1 and TRBJ1-1, with 8 bases fitting TRBD1. The V gene's germline CDR1 is MNHNS and CDR2 SASEGT. The junction had 4 bases not matched to a gene; V was cut back by 1 base and J by 0 bases. The CDR3 length is 16 residues. CDR3 bases: TGTGCCAGCAGTGAAGTGGCAGGGGGCATGAACACTGAAGCTTTCTTT. As protein: CASSEVAGGMNTEAFF.

V usage is TRBV7-2 and J usage is TRBJ2-2; tentatively, D is TRBD1 (5 bases). The CDR3 is 16 amino acids. V was clipped by 5 bases and J by 2 bases, with 15 bases between them. CDR1 is SGHTA, CDR2 FQGNSA, per germline. The CDR3 DNA reads as TGTGCCAGCAGCCGTACAGGTGACCCTAACACCGGGGAGCTGTTTTTT. It is translated as CASSRTGDPNTGELFF.

In nucleotides, the CDR3 is TGTGCCAGCAGTGAGGAGGGACCGATAAATTCACCCCTCCACTTT. Translating it yields CASSEEGPINSPLHF. The gene calls are TRBV6-1 and TRBJ1-6; tentatively, D is TRBD1 (5 bases). The CDR3 is 15 residues long. Trimming pared 3 bases from V and 7 bases from J, leaving 13 bases between. CDR1 is MNHNS, CDR2 SASEGT, per germline.

Comments on this clone: A much larger clone lies one base from this, so it may be a read error. This sample includes further DNA sequences coding for the same CDR3. The chain has TRBV15 and TRBJ2-6, with D perhaps TRBD1 (6 bases). The CDR3 totals 17 residues. Germline V gene lookup returns CDR1 LNHNV and CDR2 YYDKDF (reference sequence). The CDR3: CATSQTGSNSGANVLTF. CDR3 sequence (DNA): TGTGCCACCAGCCAGACAGGATCAAACTCTGGAGCCAACGTCCTGACTTTC.

A few counts support this clone. The chain links TRBV6-5 to TRBJ2-1, with TRBD2 identical over 7 bases. J lost 6 bases, V lost 0 bases, and 5 bases had no gene match. There are 15 residues in the CDR3. The germline CDR1 and CDR2 sequences are MNHEY and SVGAGI. The CDR3 region is CASSYSLATSNEQFF. The DNA of the CDR3 is TGTGCCAGCAGTTACTCACTAGCGACGAGCAATGAGCAGTTCTTC.

This chain uses TRBV28 with TRBJ2-1; the D is unclear. Germline V gene lookup returns CDR1 MDHEN and CDR2 SYDVKM. This CDR3 region has 11 residues. The ends were cut back, 5 bases at V and 13 bases at J, with 12 bases in the middle. The CDR3 DNA is TGTGCCAGCAGTCGAAGCACGTCCCAGTTCTTC. Translated, it gives CASSRSTSQFF.

The chain couples TRBV14 to TRBJ1-5; D is unresolved. CDR1 is SGHDN, CDR2 FVKESK, per germline. The ends were cut back, 1 base at V and 6 bases at J, with 4 bases in the middle. This CDR3 has 12 residues. The CDR3 coding sequence is TGTGCCAGCAGCCAAGGTACTCAGCCCCAGCATTTT. Protein: CASSQGTQPQHF.

The chain couples TRBV3-1 (or the pseudogene TRBV3-2) to TRBJ2-7, with D tentatively TRBD2 (5 bases). Deletions cut 0 bases from V and 9 bases from J, with 9 bases between. This CDR3 has 12 residues. In germline, CDR1 is LGHDT, CDR2 YNNKEL (reference sequence). The CDR3 DNA follows: TGTGCCAGCAGCCAAGAACGAAGCGGGCAGTACTTC. Residues: CASSQERSGQYF.

In this sample, this clone turned up once. J is TRBJ1-6 and V is TRBV7-9; no firm D call. The V end lost 2 bases, the J end lost 7 bases, and 21 bases lay between the germline ends. The CDR3 contains 18 residues. Germline loops: CDR1 SEHNR, CDR2 FQNEAQ (reference sequence). DNA of the CDR3: TGTGCCAGCAGCTTAAGTCACATACGAAGCATGATAAATTCACCCCTCCACTTT. Protein: CASSLSHIRSMINSPLHF.

The rearrangement uses TRBV18 and TRBJ2-5; a possible D gene is TRBD1 (8 bases). The CDR3 consists of 15 residues. V lost 1 base, J lost 8 bases, and 17 bases lay in between. The germline gives CDR1 KGHSH, CDR2 LQKENI. The CDR3 is CASSPQQGGSDTQYF. The CDR3 DNA reads TGTGCCAGCTCACCACAACAGGGGGGGTCGGATACCCAGTACTTC.